One and the same sample provided the 16 T cell receptor beta chains below, sequenced in a study of T cell changes during pregnancy in multiple sclerosis. Measured with immunoSEQ multiplex PCR; TCRdb has only the in-frame clones, and not every one. The data contain 30,000 to 45,000 clones, 92% of them singletons. This specimen was CD4+ T cells from peripheral blood mononuclear cells, taken after pregnancy. These receptors all stem from a female donor with multiple sclerosis, enrolled in a pregnancy study.

This clone was recorded once. The chain joins TRBV28 to TRBJ1-5; a weak D match, TRBD1 (5 bases). V was pared by 7 bases and J by 3 bases, with 19 bases between. This CDR3 is built from 16 residues. Germline lookup yields CDR1 MDHEN and CDR2 SYDVKM. CDR3 DNA sequence: TGTGCCAGCACCCTATACCAGGGTAACGTCAATCAGCCCCAGCATTTT. It yields the protein CASTLYQGNVNQPQHF.

J is TRBJ1-3 and V is TRBV6-5, with 7 bases identical to TRBD1. The CDR3 has 14 residues. Trimming took 6 bases from V and 4 from J; bases not matched to a gene: 6. The germline gives CDR1 MNHEY, CDR2 SVGAGI. The CDR3 spells CASRPRTGGNTIYF. In DNA form, the CDR3 reads TGTGCCAGCAGACCCCGGACAGGAGGAAACACCATATATTTT.

The chain has TRBV4-1 and TRBJ1-2, with 10 bases fitting TRBD1. Germline CDR1 MGHRA, CDR2 YSYEKL. The CDR3 is 15 residues long. The ends lost 0 bases at V and 8 bases at J; junction bases unmatched: 6. The CDR3: CASSQEGGQGHGYTF. CDR3 DNA: TGCGCCAGCAGCCAAGAAGGGGGACAGGGGCACGGCTACACCTTC.

J is TRBJ2-2 and V is TRBV2; 10 bases agree with TRBD2. The trim removed 5 bases at V and 0 bases at J, leaving 0 bases unmatched. Germline CDR1 is SNHLY and CDR2 is FYNNEI. The CDR3 sequence is 15 residues long. The DNA for the CDR3 is TGTGCCAGCAGTAGCGGGAGGGCGAACACCGGGGAGCTGTTTTTT. Translated, it gives CASSSGRANTGELFF.

This chain connects TRBV29-1 to TRBJ2-1, with D hard to call. Looked up from germline, CDR1 is SQVTM and CDR2 is ANQGSEA. Trimming removed 3 bases from V and 5 bases from J, with 14 bases in between. The CDR3 has 14 residues. Written as DNA, the CDR3 is TGCAGCGTTGACCTCGGCAGGTGGGACAATGAGCAGTTCTTC. Translated: CSVDLGRWDNEQFF.

The chain is built from TRBV4-1 and TRBJ2-6, with a weak D call TRBD2 (5 bases). V was trimmed by 1 base and J by 4 bases, leaving 8 bases between them. This CDR3 has 15 amino acids. Germline V CDR1 and CDR2: MGHRA, YSYEKL. The CDR3 nucleotides are TGCGCCAGCAGCCAAGTGGGGAGCGGGGCCAACGTCCTGACTTTC. Encoded protein: CASSQVGSGANVLTF.

The chain uses TRBV7-8 and TRBJ1-2; 10 nucleotides line up with TRBD1. Trimming removed 3 bases from V and 0 bases from J; junction bases left unmatched: 10. Per germline, CDR1 SGHVS and CDR2 FQNEAQ. The length of the CDR3 is 18 residues. The CDR3 sequence: CASSLGTGARFTNYGYTF. For the CDR3, the DNA is TGTGCCAGCAGCTTGGGGACAGGGGCCCGATTTACTAACTATGGCTACACCTTC.

This rearrangement joins TRBV7-2 to TRBJ2-1, with 8 nucleotides matching TRBD1. The CDR3 length is 15 residues. V was pared by 3 bases and J by 4 bases, with 5 bases of the junction left unmatched. Germline V CDR1 and CDR2: SGHTA, FQGNSA. The CDR3 DNA sequence: TGTGCCAGCAGCTTCGTGACAGGGGCTTACAATGAGCAGTTCTTC. Its protein is CASSFVTGAYNEQFF. The full variable domain, completed using reference TRBV7-2 and TRBJ2-1, is GAGVSQSPSNKVTEKGKDVELRCDPISGHTALYWYRQSLGQGLEFLIYFQGNSAPDKSGLPSDRFSAERTGGSVSTLTIQRTQQEDSAVYLCASSFVTGAYNEQFFGPGTRLTVL.

The chain combines TRBV7-3 with TRBJ2-7; tentative D call: TRBD2 (6 bases). V lost 0 bases, J lost 5 bases, and 11 bases lay in between. The length of the CDR3 is 14 residues. Germline CDR1 SGHTA, CDR2 FQGTGA. This CDR3 is CASSLTGGFNEQYF. CDR3 bases: TGTGCCAGCAGCTTAACTGGAGGGTTCAACGAGCAGTACTTC.

This chain joins TRBV21-1 and TRBJ1-3; the D call in the table, TRBD1, was not verified against the DNA. TRBV21-1 is marked as a pseudogene. There are 14 residues in the CDR3. CDR3 protein: CASSPTISGNTIYF. The CDR3, as DNA: TGTGCCAGCAGCCCGACAATCTCTGGAAACACCATATATTTT.

This sequence joins TRBV6-5 and TRBJ1-1; no clear D gene. Germline V gives CDR1 MNHEY, CDR2 SVGAGI. There are 14 residues in the CDR3. V was clipped by 0 bases and J by 2 bases, with 7 bases between them. Written as DNA, the CDR3 is TGTGCCAGCAGTTACTCGAGAGGTAACACTGAAGCTTTCTTT. Translation: CASSYSRGNTEAFF.

The rearrangement joins TRBV21-1 to TRBJ1-2; TRBD1 is taken as the D call from the table, unchecked against the DNA. TRBV21-1 is a known pseudogene. The CDR3 totals 15 residues. CDR3 nucleotides: TGTGCCAGCAGCAAGCCACAGGGGCGAAACTATGGCTACACCTTC. Its translation: CASSKPQGRNYGYTF.

The chain recombines TRBV6-1 with TRBJ1-5; perhaps TRBD1 as D (5 bases). V dropped 6 bases and J dropped 6 bases, with 18 bases sitting between them. Germline V gene data show CDR1 as MNHNS and CDR2 as SASEGT. The CDR3 covers 15 residues. CDR3 in amino acids: CASSFTGGGSQPQHF. The CDR3 DNA is TGTGCCAGCAGCTTCACGGGCGGGGGTAGTCAGCCCCAGCATTTT.

The rearrangement links TRBV7-6 to TRBJ2-3; no clear D. V dropped 3 bases and J dropped 0 bases, with 7 bases sitting between them. This CDR3 contains 14 residues. Germline CDR1 is SGHVS and CDR2 is FNYEAQ. The CDR3 reads CASSFGQSTDTQYF. Here the CDR3 DNA reads TGTGCCAGCAGCTTTGGGCAGAGCACAGATACGCAGTATTTT. The full variable domain, in which reference TRBV7-6 and TRBJ2-3 provide the parts outside the CDR3, is GAGVSQSPRYKVTKRGQDVALRCDPISGHVSLYWYRQALGQGPEFLTYFNYEAQQDKSGLPNDRFSAERPEGSISTLTIQRTEQRDSAMYRCASSFGQSTDTQYFGPGTRLTVL.

The chain recombines TRBV11-3 with TRBJ2-3; tentative D call: TRBD2 (5 bases). Per the germline V gene, CDR1 is SGHNT and CDR2 is YENEEA. Trimming shortened V by 1 base and J by 11 bases, and 19 bases separated the two germline ends. The length of the CDR3 is 15 residues. CDR3 coding DNA: TGTGCCAGCAGCTTAGGGCGCGGAGCACCCCGGGGGCAGTATTTT. As protein: CASSLGRGAPRGQYF.

The V gene is TRBV18, the J gene TRBJ1-6; D remains ambiguous. Germline V gives CDR1 KGHSH, CDR2 LQKENI. The CDR3 is 15 amino acids. The V end lost 0 bases, the J end lost 6 bases, and 9 bases lay between the germline ends. CDR3 nucleotide sequence: TGTGCCAGCTCACCACCGGGCCTCATTAATTCACCCCTCCACTTT. This gives the protein CASSPPGLINSPLHF.